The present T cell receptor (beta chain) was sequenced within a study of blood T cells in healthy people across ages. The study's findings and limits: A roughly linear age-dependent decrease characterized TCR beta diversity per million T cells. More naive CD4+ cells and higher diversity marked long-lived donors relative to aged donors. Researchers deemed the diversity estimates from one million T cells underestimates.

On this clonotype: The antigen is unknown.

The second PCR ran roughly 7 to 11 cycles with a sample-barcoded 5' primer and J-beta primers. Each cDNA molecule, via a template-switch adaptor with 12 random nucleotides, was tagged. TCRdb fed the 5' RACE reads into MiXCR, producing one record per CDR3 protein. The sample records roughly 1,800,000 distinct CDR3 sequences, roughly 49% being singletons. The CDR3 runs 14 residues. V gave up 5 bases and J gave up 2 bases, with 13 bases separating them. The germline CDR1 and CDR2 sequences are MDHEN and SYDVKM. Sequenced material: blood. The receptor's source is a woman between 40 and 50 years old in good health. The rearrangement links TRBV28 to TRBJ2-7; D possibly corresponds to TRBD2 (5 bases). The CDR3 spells CASSPSGEPYEQYF. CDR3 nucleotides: TGTGCCAGCAGTCCCTCCGGGGAACCCTACGAGCAGTACTTC. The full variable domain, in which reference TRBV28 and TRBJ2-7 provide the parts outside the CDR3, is DVKVTQSSRYLVKRTGEKVFLECVQDMDHENMFWYRQDPGLGLRLIYFSYDVKMKEKGDIPEGYSVSREKKERFSLILESASTNQTSMYLCASSPSGEPYEQYFGPGTRLTVT.